This T cell receptor (beta chain) appears in the sequencing data of a study of cytomegalovirus exposure and HLA in healthy donors. At the level of the study: It was reported in a later analysis that the same platform had been used for the 120 or so validation repertoires as for the 666 first-cohort repertoires.

V lost 0 bases to trimming and J lost 4 bases; unmatched junction nucleotides: 8. CDR3 length: 17 amino acids. Germline values: CDR1 SGDLS, CDR2 YYNGEE. The protocol was immunoSEQ multiplex PCR, while the TCRdb copy is restricted to in-frame clones and leaves out a portion. The table has under 50,000 clones, 90% to 95% seen once; the top ten hold roughly 8%. Notes on the study in general: Usually a TCR sequence was rare, but some public TCRs were found in many donors. Overall, approximately 150 TCR beta chains were annotated as cytomegalovirus-associated.

A remark on this clone: Its antigen is as yet unknown.

The sequence came from a woman younger than 30 in good health and CMV-seropositive. What was sequenced was PBMCs. The rearrangement joins TRBV9 to TRBJ2-3; 10 bases are shared with TRBD2. The CDR3 DNA reads TGTGCCAGCAGCGTAGGGGCTAGCGGGAGTAGGGCAGATACGCAGTATTTT. Its translation: CASSVGASGSRADTQYF.